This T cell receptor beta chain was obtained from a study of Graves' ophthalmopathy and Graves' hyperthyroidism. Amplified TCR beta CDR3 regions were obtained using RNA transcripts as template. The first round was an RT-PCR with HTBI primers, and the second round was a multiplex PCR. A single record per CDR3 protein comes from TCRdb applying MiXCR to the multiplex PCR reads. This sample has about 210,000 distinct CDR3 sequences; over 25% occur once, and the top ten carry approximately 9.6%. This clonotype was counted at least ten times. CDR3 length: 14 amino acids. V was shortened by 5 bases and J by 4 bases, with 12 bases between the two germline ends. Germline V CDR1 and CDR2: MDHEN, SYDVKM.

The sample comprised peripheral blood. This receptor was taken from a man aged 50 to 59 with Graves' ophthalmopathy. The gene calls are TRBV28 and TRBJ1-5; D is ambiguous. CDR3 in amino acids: CASSPREGNQPQHF. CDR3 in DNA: TGTGCCAGCAGTCCGAGGGAGGGAAATCAGCCCCAGCATTTT.